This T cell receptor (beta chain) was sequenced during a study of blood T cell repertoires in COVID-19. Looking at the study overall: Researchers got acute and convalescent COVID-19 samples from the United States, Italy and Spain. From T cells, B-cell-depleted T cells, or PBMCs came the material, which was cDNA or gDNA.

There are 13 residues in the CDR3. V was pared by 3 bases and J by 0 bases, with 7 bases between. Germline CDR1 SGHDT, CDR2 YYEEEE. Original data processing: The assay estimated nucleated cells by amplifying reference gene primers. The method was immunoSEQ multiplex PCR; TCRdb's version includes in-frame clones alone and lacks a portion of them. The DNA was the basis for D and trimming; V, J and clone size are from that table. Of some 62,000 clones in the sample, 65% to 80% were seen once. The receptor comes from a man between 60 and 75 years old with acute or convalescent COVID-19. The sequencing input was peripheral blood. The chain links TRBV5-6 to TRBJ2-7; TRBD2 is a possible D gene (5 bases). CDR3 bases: TGTGCCAGCAGCTCGGGGAACTCCTACGAGCAGTACTTC. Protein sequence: CASSSGNSYEQYF.